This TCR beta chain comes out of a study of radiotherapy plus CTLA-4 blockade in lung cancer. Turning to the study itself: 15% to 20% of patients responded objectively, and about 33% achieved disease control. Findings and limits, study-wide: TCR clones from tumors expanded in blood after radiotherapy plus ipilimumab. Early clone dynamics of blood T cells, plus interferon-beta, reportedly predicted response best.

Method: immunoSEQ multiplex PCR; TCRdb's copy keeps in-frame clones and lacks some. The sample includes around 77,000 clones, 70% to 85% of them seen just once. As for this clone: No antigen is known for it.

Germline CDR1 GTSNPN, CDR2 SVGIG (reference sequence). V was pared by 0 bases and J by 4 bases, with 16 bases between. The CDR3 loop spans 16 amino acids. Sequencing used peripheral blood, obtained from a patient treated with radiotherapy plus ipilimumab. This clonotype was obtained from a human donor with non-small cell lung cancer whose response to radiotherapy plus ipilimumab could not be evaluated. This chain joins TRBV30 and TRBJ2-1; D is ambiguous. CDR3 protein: CAWSVEVNQPYNEQFF. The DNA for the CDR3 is TGTGCCTGGAGTGTCGAGGTCAACCAACCTTACAATGAGCAGTTCTTC.